The entry below describes one TCR beta chain. This sample was included in a study of shared clonotypes between healthy human individuals. The wider study: Contributing individuals were a couple of females and a few males aged 18 to 49. The study used three CD4 naive, three CD4 memory, two CD8 naive and one CD8 memory plate per donor.

The repertoire was sequenced with immunoSEQ multiplex PCR; TCRdb's copy has only in-frame clones and lacks some. The sample consists of about 710,000 clones, roughly two thirds of them appearing once. Germline V lookup: CDR1 SEHNR, CDR2 FQNEAQ (reference sequence). This CDR3 has 16 residues. The V gene end was trimmed by 5 bases and the J gene end by 7 bases; junction bases not matched to a gene: 16. The sequence derives from a woman in her twenties or thirties in good health. This sequence joins TRBV7-9 and TRBJ2-7, with 8 bases that match TRBD2. Sequencing was done on a sample of memory CD4+ T cells sorted from blood. Indicated subset: CD45RA-negative fraction. CDR3 in DNA: TGTGCCAGCAGCCCAATCCGGGAGGGCCGGTTGAGTGAGCAGTACTTC. Translated: CASSPIREGRLSEQYF.